A selection of T cell receptor beta chains follows, all from one sample in a study of T cell repertoires in cytomegalovirus infection. The antigens of these receptors remain unknown. TCRdb passed the reads through MiXCR, listing each CDR3 protein once. Of about 830,000 distinct CDR3 sequences listed, approximately 29% are singletons. The starting material was cultured CD8+ T cells from PBMCs, obtained from culture after CMV antigen stimulation. The receptors were gathered from a human donor in good health (CMV status not recorded). Some clones in this sample may be carry-over from other donors' samples. CDR3s include the opening cysteine and the closing phenylalanine or tryptophan. The D gene is left open where the match is weak. Some rows have no size entry. The others give once, few or many, or a class for an expanded clone.

D gene	V gene	J gene	clone size	CDR3 DNA	CDR3 protein
TRBD1	TRBV2	TRBJ2-2	many	TGTGCCAGCAGTGGACCGGGACAGGGGAACACCGGGGAGCTGTTTTTT	CASSGPGQGNTGELFF
TRBD1	TRBV7-6	TRBJ2-2	-	TGTGTCAGCAGCGACAGGGGGCCTACCGGGGAGCTGTTTTTT	CVSSDRGPTGELFF
-	TRBV6-1	TRBJ1-5	-	TGTGCCAGCAGTGAAGCAAGGGTACGCCAGCCCCAGCATTTT	CASSEARVRQPQHF
-	TRBV20-1	TRBJ2-1	-	TGCAGTGCTAGGGCGAGAGGGGCCTACAATGAGCAGTTCTTC	CSARARGAYNEQFF
-	TRBV27	TRBJ1-1	-	TGTGCCAGCAGTTTCGGTCTTTTGAACACTGAAGCTTTCTTT	CASSFGLLNTEAFF
-	TRBV4-1	TRBJ2-1	-	TGCGCCAGCAGCCAAACCGCGAGGCTCAGCTCCTACAATGAGCAGTTCTTC	CASSQTARLSSYNEQFF
-	TRBV27	TRBJ2-3	few	TGTGCCAGCAGTCCCCAGGGTGGGATGGATACGCAGTATTTT	CASSPQGGMDTQYF
-	TRBV7-8	TRBJ1-2	many	TGTGCCAGCAGCCCTAGAGGGTATGGGTATGGCTACACCTTC	CASSPRGYGYGYTF
-	TRBV14	TRBJ1-2	-	TGTGCCAGCAGCCAAAGGAGTGCTAACTATGGCTACACCTTC	CASSQRSANYGYTF
TRBD1	TRBV7-2	TRBJ2-5	few	TGTGCCAGCAGCCCGAGCGGACAGGGGGCTGAGACCCAGTACTTC	CASSPSGQGAETQYF
-	TRBV2	TRBJ1-5	-	TGTGCCAGCAGTGAAGCAGGGGGGGGGAGGGAGCCCCAGCATTTT	CASSEAGGGREPQHF
TRBD1	TRBV6-8	TRBJ2-1	-	TGTGCCAACAGTTACGGGACAGGGGGCAATGAGCAGTTCTTC	CANSYGTGGNEQFF
TRBD2	TRBV6-5	TRBJ2-3	-	TGTGCCAGCAGTTACGGTAGCGGGGGGGCAGATACGCAGTATTTT	CASSYGSGGADTQYF
-	TRBV10-3	TRBJ2-3	-	TGTGCCATCAGTGAGGCCCTACCAGATACGCAGTATTTT	CAISEALPDTQYF
-	TRBV5-5	TRBJ1-5	few	TGTGCCAGCAGCTCCGCAGGAGGAAAGCCCCAGCATTTT	CASSSAGGKPQHF
-	TRBV5-5	TRBJ2-7	-	TGTGCCAGCAGCTTGGACAGCGTTGCCTACGAGCAGTACTTC	CASSLDSVAYEQYF
-	TRBV4-1	TRBJ1-5	-	TGCGCCAGCAGCCAAGATGAGGTGGGGGCAAATCAGCCCCAGCATTTT	CASSQDEVGANQPQHF
-	TRBV12-3/TRBV12-4	TRBJ2-4	many	TGTGCCAGCAGTTTAGGGACAGCCCTTTCCATAGCCAAAAACATTCAGTACTTC	CASSLGTALSIAKNIQYF
TRBD1	TRBV6-1	TRBJ1-2	few	TGTGCCAGCCTTTTCGACAGGGTCCTTAATGGCTACACCTTC	CASLFDRVLNGYTF
-	TRBV10-1	TRBJ1-2	-	TGCGCCAGCAGTACCGCGGGGTATAACTATGGCTACACCTTC	CASSTAGYNYGYTF
-	TRBV7-8	TRBJ2-1	-	TGTGCCAGCAGCCCCATATACGGTGAGCAGTTCTTC	CASSPIYGEQFF
-	TRBV7-2	TRBJ2-2	many	TGTGCCAGCAGCTTATATGACGGGCGGCCGAGGACCGGGGAGCTGTTTTTT	CASSLYDGRPRTGELFF
TRBD1	TRBV6-1	TRBJ1-2	few	TGTGCCAGCAGTGAAGAGCAGGGGGCCTACTATGGCTACACCTTC	CASSEEQGAYYGYTF
-	TRBV19	TRBJ2-1	-	TGTGCCAGTAGTGTGGGGGCCTACAATGAGCAGTTCTTC	CASSVGAYNEQFF
-	TRBV20-1	TRBJ1-2	-	TGCAGTGCTAGAGTTCTCGGGAACGGGACGTATGTGGGCTACACCTTC	CSARVLGNGTYVGYTF
TRBD2	TRBV7-2	TRBJ2-1	-	TGTGCCAGCAGCTTATGGGTTGGGACTAGCGGGGACAATGAGCAGTTCTTC	CASSLWVGTSGDNEQFF
TRBD1	TRBV6-5	TRBJ2-1	few	TGTGCCAGCAGTTACGTCGGACAGGGGATCAATGAGCAGTTCTTC	CASSYVGQGINEQFF
-	TRBV6-1	TRBJ2-1	-	TGTGCCAGCAGTGAGATATTAGCGGATGAGCAGTTCTTC	CASSEILADEQFF
-	TRBV27	TRBJ1-6	many	TGTGCCAGCAGCCCCCAAGACACTATTTCACCCCTCCACTTT	CASSPQDTISPLHF
-	TRBV12-3/TRBV12-4	TRBJ1-1	-	TGTGCCAGCAGTTTCCGGGGAGGTCCTGAAGCTTTCTTT	CASSFRGGPEAFF
-	TRBV7-6	TRBJ2-5	few	TGTGCCAGCAGCCTCCAGACCCGGGAGCGTTCGGAGACCCAGTACTTC	CASSLQTRERSETQYF
TRBD2	TRBV6-4	TRBJ2-1	few	TGTGCCAGCAGTGACGGAGCGGGGGGCTACAATGAGCAGTTCTTC	CASSDGAGGYNEQFF
TRBD1	TRBV12-3/TRBV12-4	TRBJ1-3	-	TGTGCCAGCAATGGACAGGGCCCCTCGTCGGGCACCATATATTTT	CASNGQGPSSGTIYF
TRBD1	TRBV6-5	TRBJ2-7	-	TGTGCCAGCATTTGTAATGGGTCCCCCCGGGACAGACAATACGAGCAGTACTTC	CASICNGSPRDRQYEQYF
TRBD1	TRBV27	TRBJ1-2	-	TGTGCCAGCAGCCCCTCGGAGGGACAGGTACGAAGTGGCTACACCTTC	CASSPSEGQVRSGYTF
-	TRBV29-1	TRBJ1-2	-	TGCAGCGTTGAGTTCAGGGCCTATGGCTACACCTTC	CSVEFRAYGYTF
TRBD1	TRBV6-2/TRBV6-3	TRBJ1-1	few	TGTGCCAGCAGTTACCCCCCGCGACAGGGGGCGCTCACTGAAGCTTTCTTT	CASSYPPRQGALTEAFF
-	TRBV25-1	TRBJ1-2	few	TGTGCCAGCAGTGAATATTATACAACTAACTATGGCTACACCTTC	CASSEYYTTNYGYTF
-	TRBV28	TRBJ2-5	-	TGTGCCAGCAGGATCTTGGAGAAGGGGAAAGAGACCCAGTACTTC	CASRILEKGKETQYF
-	TRBV27	TRBJ1-5	few	TGTGCCAGCAGTGCCGGGACGGTGGGGCAGCCCCAGCATTTT	CASSAGTVGQPQHF
-	TRBV6-1	TRBJ1-4	-	TGTGCCAGCAGTGAAAACCCCCGGACACTCTATGCAACTAATGAAAAACTGTTTTTT	CASSENPRTLYATNEKLFF
-	TRBV7-9	TRBJ2-7	-	TGTGCCAGCAGCTTAGCGGTCAGAGAAGGGCAGTACTTC	CASSLAVREGQYF
-	TRBV12-3/TRBV12-4	TRBJ1-1	-	TGTGCCAGCACCACAGGAGGAAGGGTCACTGAAGCTTTCTTT	CASTTGGRVTEAFF
-	TRBV19	TRBJ1-2	few	TGTGCCAGTAGTCCTGGCAAGTCCTATGGCTACACCTTC	CASSPGKSYGYTF
TRBD1	TRBV11-2	TRBJ1-1	many	TGTGCCAGCAGCCAGACAGGGTCCACTGAAGCTTTCTTT	CASSQTGSTEAFF
-	TRBV7-3	TRBJ2-2	-	TGTACCAGCAGCTCTAGCGATCCGATGACCGGGGAGCTGTTTTTT	CTSSSSDPMTGELFF
-	TRBV11-1	TRBJ2-1	-	TGTGCCAGCAGCTTTCGGGGGAACTACAATGAGCAGTTCTTC	CASSFRGNYNEQFF
TRBD2	TRBV19	TRBJ2-7	-	TGTGCCAGTAGTGTGGGACTAGCGGGGGGAGGATACGAGCAGTACTTC	CASSVGLAGGGYEQYF
-	TRBV6-2/TRBV6-3	TRBJ1-5	-	TGTGCCAGCAGTACCACCGGGGTCCCTTATAGCAATCAGCCCCAGCATTTT	CASSTTGVPYSNQPQHF
TRBD2	TRBV19	TRBJ2-5	-	TGTGCCAGTAGTATGACTAGCGGTGGGGGGGCCCAGTACTTC	CASSMTSGGGAQYF
-	TRBV10-3	TRBJ1-1	few	TGTGCCATCAGTGAGTCTCAGGGGCTGAACACTGAAGCTTTCTTT	CAISESQGLNTEAFF
-	TRBV14	TRBJ1-1	-	TGTGCCAGCAGCCAAGATTATGAGGGGAACACTGAAGCTTTCTTT	CASSQDYEGNTEAFF
-	TRBV7-9	TRBJ1-4	-	TGTGCCAGCAGCTCCCTGATTAGGGGCTCAACTAATGAAAAACTGTTTTTT	CASSSLIRGSTNEKLFF
-	TRBV20-1	TRBJ1-6	many	TGCAGTGCCCAGGGGTCGAGAGTTTATTCACCCCTCCACTTT	CSAQGSRVYSPLHF
-	TRBV7-2	TRBJ2-5	many	TGTGCCAGCAGCTTCACAGGTTCGGGTTACCAAGAGACCCAGTACTTC	CASSFTGSGYQETQYF
-	TRBV5-1	TRBJ2-2	-	TGCGCCAGCAGCCCCCCCGGAGGGGTTCGGGGCACCGGGGAGCTGTTTTTT	CASSPPGGVRGTGELFF
TRBD1	TRBV20-1	TRBJ1-1	few	TGCAGTGCGCCTCTCCGGCAGGGGGCCTTGAACACTGAAGCTTTCTTT	CSAPLRQGALNTEAFF
-	TRBV4-2	TRBJ2-3	-	TGTGCCAGCAGCCACCTTGAGGGGGGCCCCACAGATACGCAGTATTTT	CASSHLEGGPTDTQYF
-	TRBV6-4	TRBJ2-1	-	TGTGCCAGCAGTGATCATGACCGGGCATATGAGCAGTTCTTC	CASSDHDRAYEQFF
TRBD1	TRBV20-1	TRBJ2-1	few	TGCAGTGCTAGAGAGCCCGGGACAGGGTCATACAATGAGCAGTTCTTC	CSAREPGTGSYNEQFF